This TCR beta chain was identified in a study of cytomegalovirus exposure and HLA in healthy donors. Looking at the study overall: T cells numbering around 180 million yielded around 120 million unique TCR beta sequences in an earlier analysis. Study observations and caveats: Across donors, sequencing depth was assumed by presence/absence analyses to be roughly uniform. Rare TCR sequences predominated, though certain public TCRs were found in many donors.

13 Jbeta primers and 60 Vbeta primers were used for the PCR. The method was immunoSEQ multiplex PCR; TCRdb's version includes in-frame clones alone and lacks a portion of them. The sample carries under 150,000 clones, about 9.1% recorded once. Trimming left V 3 bases short and J 3 bases short, with 8 bases between. Looked up from germline, CDR1 is SEHNR and CDR2 is FQNEAQ (reference sequence). The CDR3 spans 13 residues. Remarks on this clone: Antigen: not known.

This chain links TRBV7-9 with TRBJ1-1, with a possible D match to TRBD1 (6 bases). The source is a woman aged 35 to 49 in good health and CMV-seropositive. The material sequenced was PBMCs. Here the CDR3 DNA reads TGTGCCAGCAGCTTTAACAGGGACACTGAAGCTTTCTTT. As protein: CASSFNRDTEAFF.